Listed below are T cell receptor beta chains from one sample, sequenced in a study of vaccination effects on CD4 cells after COVID-19. Generated by immunoSEQ multiplex PCR, the TCRdb table keeps only in-frame clones and is missing some. The sample records some 23,000 clones, approximately 76% being singletons. For these receptors, no antigen is known. The specimen was CD4+ T cells from PBMCs cultured with HCoV-229E spike peptides, collected after COVID-19 vaccination. The receptors were gathered from a human donor who received a COVID-19 vaccine. The CDR3 runs from the conserved cysteine through the conserved F or W. The D gene is left open where the match is weak. Clone size is not always given. Where it is, it says once, few, many or a class for expanded clones.

cdr3_nt cdr3_aa clone_size d_call j_call v_call
TGTGCCAGCAGCCAAGTACAGGGCGGCTACGAGCAGTACTTC CASSQVQGGYEQYF few NA TRBJ2-7 TRBV3-1/TRBV3-2
TGTGCCAGCAGTTCGACTAGCGGGGGGATCAATGAGCAGTTCTTC CASSSTSGGINEQFF NA TRBD2 TRBJ2-1 TRBV28
TGCGCCAGCAGCTGGCTAGCGGGAACGGTCAATGAGCAGTTCTTC CASSWLAGTVNEQFF NA TRBD2 TRBJ2-1 TRBV5-1
TGCGCCAGCAGTCGGGACAGGGAGACAGATACGCAGTATTTT CASSRDRETDTQYF NA TRBD1 TRBJ2-3 TRBV23-1
TGTGCCAGCACGGAGGCCGCGAGTGTATTACAGCCCCAGCATTTT CASTEAASVLQPQHF NA NA TRBJ1-5 TRBV6-5
TGCGCCAGCAGCCCCGACCGGGACCCTAGAAACACCATATATTTT CASSPDRDPRNTIYF medium-sized NA TRBJ1-3 TRBV4-1
TGCGCCAGCAGCTCCTCGACTAGCGGGGGGTGGGCAGATACGCAGTATTTT CASSSSTSGGWADTQYF NA TRBD2 TRBJ2-3 TRBV5-1
TGTGCCAGCAGTGCCGGACTAGAGGCAGATACGCAGTATTTT CASSAGLEADTQYF NA TRBD2 TRBJ2-3 TRBV6-4
TGCAGCAAGACAGAGCAAGAGACCCAGTACTTC CSKTEQETQYF NA NA TRBJ2-5 TRBV29-1
TGTGCCAGCAGTGAAGCAGGGCTCGGACAGCCCCAGCATTTT CASSEAGLGQPQHF NA NA TRBJ1-5 TRBV6-1
TGCGCCAGCAGTAGTACGACCTTCACAGATACGCAGTATTTT CASSSTTFTDTQYF NA NA TRBJ2-3 TRBV5-1
TGTGCCAGCAGTTGGACTAATCAAGAGACCCAGTACTTC CASSWTNQETQYF NA NA TRBJ2-5 TRBV2
TGCGCCAGCAGCGTGGACAGGGAGGCCGGGGAGCTGTTTTTT CASSVDREAGELFF NA TRBD1 TRBJ2-2 TRBV5-1
TGTGCCAGCAGCCTCTCGTGGCAGTCGAATGAAAAACTGTTTTTT CASSLSWQSNEKLFF once NA TRBJ1-4 TRBV9
TGTGCCAGCAGTTATGGAGGAGGCGGCTACACCTTC CASSYGGGGYTF NA NA TRBJ1-2 TRBV12-3/TRBV12-4
TGCGCCAGCAGCCAGGACAGGGGGCCTAACTATGGCTACACCTTC CASSQDRGPNYGYTF NA TRBD1 TRBJ1-2 TRBV4-1
TGTGCCAGTAGTAAGCAGGGGAACTATGGCTACACCTTC CASSKQGNYGYTF once NA TRBJ1-2 TRBV19